A single sample is the source of the 8 T cell receptor beta chains below, sequenced in a study of blood T cell repertoires in COVID-19. Sequencing used immunoSEQ multiplex PCR; TCRdb keeps in-frame clones, though not all of them. Of more than 110,000 clones listed, around 82% were seen once; the top ten hold 4.5% to 5.5%. The sequenced material came from PBMCs or T cells enriched from blood (not recorded which). The origin of the receptors is a man aged 40-50 years with acute COVID-19.

This rearrangement joins TRBV4-2 to TRBJ2-3, with 10 bases that match TRBD1. V shed 4 bases and J 3 bases; nucleotides not matched to a gene: 4. There are 15 residues in the CDR3. Germline V gene sequence: CDR1 LGHNA, CDR2 YNFKEQ. The CDR3 DNA sequence: TGTGCCAGCAGCCCTGGACAGGGGGGGACAGATACGCAGTATTTT. Translating gives CASSPGQGGTDTQYF.

This chain joins TRBV5-4 and TRBJ2-5; D not resolved. With 2 bases removed from V and 4 bases from J, the gap between germline ends came to 9 bases. The CDR3 runs to 13 residues. Looked up from germline, CDR1 is SGHNT and CDR2 is YYREEE (reference sequence). CDR3 region: CASSFRLRETQYF. For the CDR3, the DNA is TGTGCCAGCAGCTTCCGTCTTCGAGAGACCCAGTACTTC.

The genes are TRBV15 and TRBJ1-3, with D possibly matching TRBD1 (5 bases). The germline V gene has CDR1 LNHNV and CDR2 YYDKDF (reference sequence). The CDR3 has 14 amino acids. Trimming shortened V by 3 bases and J by 2 bases, and 8 bases separated the two germline ends. The CDR3 DNA sequence: TGTGCCACCAGCAGGGGGGGTCCTGGAAACACCATATATTTT. Amino acids: CATSRGGPGNTIYF.

This chain uses TRBV29-1 with TRBJ1-1, with 8 bases matching TRBD1. V dropped 1 base and J dropped 5; count of bases not matched to a gene: 6. The CDR3 length is 14 residues. In germline, CDR1 is SQVTM, CDR2 ANQGSEA. CDR3 bases: TGCAGCGTTGAAGGGGCCCAGGGGGCGACTGAAGCTTTCTTT. The encoded protein is CSVEGAQGATEAFF.

CDR3 nucleotides: TGTGCCAGCATGGACCGGACTAGCGGGGGGAAGGAGTTCTTC. This sequence encodes CASMDRTSGGKEFF. This chain joins TRBV11-2 and TRBJ2-1; 14 bases are a match to TRBD2. Germline loops: CDR1 SGHAT, CDR2 FQNNGV. J lost 14 bases, V lost 7 bases, and 10 bases had no gene match. This CDR3 region has 14 residues.

This clone came up once. The rearrangement joins TRBV6-2 or TRBV6-3 to TRBJ2-7, with 7 bases that match TRBD1. Germline lookup yields CDR1 MNHEY and CDR2 SVGEGT. V lost 5 bases and J lost 3; bases outside the gene matches: 10. The CDR3 consists of 15 residues. The CDR3 sequence is CASSISTGIFYEQYF. The CDR3 coding sequence is TGTGCCAGCAGTATCTCGACAGGGATTTTCTACGAGCAGTACTTC.

This clone has ten or more counts. The V gene is TRBV3-1 (or the pseudogene TRBV3-2), the J gene TRBJ2-2; no firm D call. Between the trimmed V and J ends, which lost 2 bases and 6 bases, there was a span of 19 bases. This CDR3 has 17 amino acids. Germline assignment: CDR1 LGHDT and CDR2 YNNKEL (reference sequence). The CDR3 reads CASSQSPLLDLPGELFF. DNA for the CDR3: TGTGCCAGCAGCCAATCGCCCCTATTAGATCTCCCCGGGGAGCTGTTTTTT.

The chain is built from TRBV10-3 and TRBJ2-3; TRBD2 matches at 10 bases. The germline gives CDR1 ENHRY, CDR2 SYGVKD. CDR3 length: 15 residues. After removal of 2 bases from V and 3 bases from J, the junction contained 2 bases not matched to a gene. This chain's CDR3 is CAISEGLAETDTQYF. CDR3 bases: TGTGCCATCAGTGAGGGACTAGCGGAAACAGATACGCAGTATTTT.